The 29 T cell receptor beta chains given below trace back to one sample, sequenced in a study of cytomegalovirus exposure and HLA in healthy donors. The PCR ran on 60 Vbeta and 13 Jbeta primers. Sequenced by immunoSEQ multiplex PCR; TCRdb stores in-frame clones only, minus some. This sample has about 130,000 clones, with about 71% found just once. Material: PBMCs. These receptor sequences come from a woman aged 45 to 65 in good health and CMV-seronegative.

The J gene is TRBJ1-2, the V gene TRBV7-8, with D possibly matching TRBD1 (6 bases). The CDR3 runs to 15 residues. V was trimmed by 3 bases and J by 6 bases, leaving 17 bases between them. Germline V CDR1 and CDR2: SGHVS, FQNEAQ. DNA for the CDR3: TGTGCCAGCAGCTTGAGGGGGATCACGAGGGATGGCTACACCTTC. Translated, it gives CASSLRGITRDGYTF.

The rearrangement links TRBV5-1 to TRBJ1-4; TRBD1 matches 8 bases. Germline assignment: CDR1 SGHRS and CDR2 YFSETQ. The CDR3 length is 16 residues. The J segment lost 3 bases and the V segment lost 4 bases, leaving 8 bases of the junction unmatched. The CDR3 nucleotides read TGCGCCAGCAGCCCCGGACAGGGCCGTGCTAATGAAAAACTGTTTTTT. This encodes CASSPGQGRANEKLFF.

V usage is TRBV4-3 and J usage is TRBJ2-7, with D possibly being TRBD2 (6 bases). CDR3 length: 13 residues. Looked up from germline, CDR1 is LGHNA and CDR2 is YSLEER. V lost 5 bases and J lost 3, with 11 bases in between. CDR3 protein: CASSTGLFYEQYF. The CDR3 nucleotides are TGCGCCAGCAGCACGGGACTGTTCTACGAGCAGTACTTC.

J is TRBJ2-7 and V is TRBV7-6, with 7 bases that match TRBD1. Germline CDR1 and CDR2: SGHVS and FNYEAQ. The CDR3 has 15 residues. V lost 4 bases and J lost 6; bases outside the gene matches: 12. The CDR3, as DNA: TGTGCCAGCAGCTCGGGACAGCAGGGGATAGCCGAGCAGTACTTC. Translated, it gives CASSSGQQGIAEQYF.

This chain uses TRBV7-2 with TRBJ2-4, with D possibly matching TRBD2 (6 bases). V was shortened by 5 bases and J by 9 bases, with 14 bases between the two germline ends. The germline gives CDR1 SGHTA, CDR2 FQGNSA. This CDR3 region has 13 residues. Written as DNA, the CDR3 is TGTGCCAGCAGCGCCGGGACCGGGGGCATTCAGTACTTC. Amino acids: CASSAGTGGIQYF.

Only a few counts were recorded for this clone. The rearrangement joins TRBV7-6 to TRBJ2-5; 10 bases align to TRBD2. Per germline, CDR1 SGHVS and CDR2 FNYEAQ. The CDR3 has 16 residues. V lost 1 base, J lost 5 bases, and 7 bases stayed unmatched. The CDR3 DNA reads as TGTGCCAGCAGCTTAGGTATAGCGGGAGGTCTGGAGACCCAGTACTTC. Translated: CASSLGIAGGLETQYF.

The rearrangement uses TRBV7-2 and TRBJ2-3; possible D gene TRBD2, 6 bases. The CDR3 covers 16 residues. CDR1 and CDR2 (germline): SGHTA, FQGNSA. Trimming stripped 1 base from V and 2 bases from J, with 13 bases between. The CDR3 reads CASSLVGSIYTDTQYF. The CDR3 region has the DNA TGTGCCAGCAGCTTAGTCGGGAGTATATACACAGATACGCAGTATTTT.

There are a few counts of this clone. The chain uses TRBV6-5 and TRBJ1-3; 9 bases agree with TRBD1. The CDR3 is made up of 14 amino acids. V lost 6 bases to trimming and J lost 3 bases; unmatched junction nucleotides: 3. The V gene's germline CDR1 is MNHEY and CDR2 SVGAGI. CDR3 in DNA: TGTGCCAGCAGACGGACAGGGGATGGAAACACCATATATTTT. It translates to CASRRTGDGNTIYF.

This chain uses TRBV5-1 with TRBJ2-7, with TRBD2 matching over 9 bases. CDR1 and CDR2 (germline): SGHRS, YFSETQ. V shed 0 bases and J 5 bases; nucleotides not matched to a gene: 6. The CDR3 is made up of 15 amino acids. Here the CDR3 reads CASSLEVAGEDEQYF. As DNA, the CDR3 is TGCGCCAGCAGCTTGGAGGTAGCGGGAGAAGACGAGCAGTACTTC.

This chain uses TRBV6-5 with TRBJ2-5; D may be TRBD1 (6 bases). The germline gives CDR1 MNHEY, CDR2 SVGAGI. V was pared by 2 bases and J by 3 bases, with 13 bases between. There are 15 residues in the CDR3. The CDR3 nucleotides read TGTGCCAGCAGTTACCTAGACGGGACAAAAGAGACCCAGTACTTC. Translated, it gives CASSYLDGTKETQYF.

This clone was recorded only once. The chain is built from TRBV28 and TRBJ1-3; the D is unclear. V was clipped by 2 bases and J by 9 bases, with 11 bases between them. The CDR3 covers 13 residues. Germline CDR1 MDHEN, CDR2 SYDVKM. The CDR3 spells CASSLDTGSTIYF. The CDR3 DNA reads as TGTGCCAGCAGTTTAGACACCGGGAGCACCATATATTTT. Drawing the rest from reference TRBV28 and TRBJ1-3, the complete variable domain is DVKVTQSSRYLVKRTGEKVFLECVQDMDHENMFWYRQDPGLGLRLIYFSYDVKMKEKGDIPEGYSVSREKKERFSLILESASTNQTSMYLCASSLDTGSTIYFGEGSWLTVV.

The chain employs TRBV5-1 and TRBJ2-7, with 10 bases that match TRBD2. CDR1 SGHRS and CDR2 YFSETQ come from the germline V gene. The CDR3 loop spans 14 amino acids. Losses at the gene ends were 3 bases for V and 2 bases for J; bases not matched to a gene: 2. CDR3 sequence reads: CASSWTSGTYEQYF. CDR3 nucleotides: TGCGCCAGCAGCTGGACTAGCGGTACCTACGAGCAGTACTTC. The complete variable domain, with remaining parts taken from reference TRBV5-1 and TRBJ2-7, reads KAGVTQTPRYLIKTRGQQVTLSCSPISGHRSVSWYQQTPGQGLQFLFEYFSETQRNKGNFPGRFSGRQFSNSRSEMNVSTLELGDSALYLCASSWTSGTYEQYFGPGTRLTVT.

The CDR3 DNA sequence: TGTGCCAGTAGTATGGACAGGGGGTCCACTGAAGCTTTCTTT. This gives the protein CASSMDRGSTEAFF. The rearrangement joins TRBV19 to TRBJ1-1, with 10 bases lining up with TRBD1. This CDR3 spans 14 amino acids. Germline CDR1 reads LNHDA; CDR2 reads SQIVND (reference sequence). J lost 4 bases, V lost 3 bases, and 2 bases had no gene match. The full variable domain, rest sourced from reference TRBV19 and TRBJ1-1, is DGGITQSPKYLFRKEGQNVTLSCEQNLNHDAMYWYRQDPGQGLRLIYYSQIVNDFQKGDIAEGYSVSREKKESFPLTVTSAQKNPTAFYLCASSMDRGSTEAFFGQGTRLTVV.

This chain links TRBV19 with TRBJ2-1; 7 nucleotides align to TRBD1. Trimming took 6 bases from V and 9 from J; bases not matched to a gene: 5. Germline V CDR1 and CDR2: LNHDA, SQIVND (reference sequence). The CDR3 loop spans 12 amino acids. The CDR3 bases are TGTGCCAGTAGCCTAGGGGGCGGTGAGCAGTTCTTC. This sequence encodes CASSLGGGEQFF.

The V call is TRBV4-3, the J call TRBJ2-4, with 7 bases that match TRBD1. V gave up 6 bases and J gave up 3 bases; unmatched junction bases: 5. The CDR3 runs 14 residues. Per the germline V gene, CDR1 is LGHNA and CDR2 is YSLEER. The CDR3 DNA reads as TGCGCCAGCAGTCAGGGGGACAGCAAAAACATTCAGTACTTC. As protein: CASSQGDSKNIQYF.

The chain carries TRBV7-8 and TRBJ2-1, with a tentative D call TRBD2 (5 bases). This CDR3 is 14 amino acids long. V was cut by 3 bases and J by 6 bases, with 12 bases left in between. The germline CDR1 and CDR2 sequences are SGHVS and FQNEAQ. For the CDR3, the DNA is TGTGCCAGCAGCTTCTCCGGGGTTGGCAATGAGCAGTTCTTC. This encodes CASSFSGVGNEQFF.

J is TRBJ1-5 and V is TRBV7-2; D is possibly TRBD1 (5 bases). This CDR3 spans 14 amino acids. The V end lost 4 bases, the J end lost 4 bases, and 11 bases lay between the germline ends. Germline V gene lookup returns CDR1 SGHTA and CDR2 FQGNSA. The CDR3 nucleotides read TGTGCCAGCAGCTCCAGGGTGCCAAATCAGCCCCAGCATTTT. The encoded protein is CASSSRVPNQPQHF. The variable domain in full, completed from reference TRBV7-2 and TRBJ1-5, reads GAGVSQSPSNKVTEKGKDVELRCDPISGHTALYWYRQSLGQGLEFLIYFQGNSAPDKSGLPSDRFSAERTGGSVSTLTIQRTQQEDSAVYLCASSSRVPNQPQHFGDGTRLSIL.

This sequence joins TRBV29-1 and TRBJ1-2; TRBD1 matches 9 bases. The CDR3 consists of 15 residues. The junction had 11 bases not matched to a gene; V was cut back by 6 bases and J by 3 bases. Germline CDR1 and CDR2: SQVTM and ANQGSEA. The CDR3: CSVKHSGTGYYGYTF. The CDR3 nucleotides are TGCAGCGTGAAACATTCCGGGACAGGGTACTATGGCTACACCTTC.

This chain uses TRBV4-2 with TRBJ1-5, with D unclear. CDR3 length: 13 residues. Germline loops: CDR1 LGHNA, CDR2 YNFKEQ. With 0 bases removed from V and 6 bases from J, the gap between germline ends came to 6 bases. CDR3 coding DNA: TGTGCCAGCAGCCAAGATTCGGGTCAGCCCCAGCATTTT. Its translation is CASSQDSGQPQHF.

CDR3 coding DNA: TGTGCCAGTAGTCTCCGGGGCACAGATACGCAGTATTTT. Translating gives CASSLRGTDTQYF. This rearrangement joins TRBV19 to TRBJ2-3; D uncertain. Germline CDR1 reads LNHDA; CDR2 reads SQIVND (reference sequence). This CDR3 region has 13 residues. V lost 5 bases and J lost 1, with 7 bases in between.

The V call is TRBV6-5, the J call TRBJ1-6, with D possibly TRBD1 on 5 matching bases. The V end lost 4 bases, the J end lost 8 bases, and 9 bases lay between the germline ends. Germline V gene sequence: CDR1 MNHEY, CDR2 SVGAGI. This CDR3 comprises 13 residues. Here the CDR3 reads CASSSGSDSPLHF. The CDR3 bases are TGTGCCAGCAGTTCAGGGTCGGATTCACCCCTCCACTTT.

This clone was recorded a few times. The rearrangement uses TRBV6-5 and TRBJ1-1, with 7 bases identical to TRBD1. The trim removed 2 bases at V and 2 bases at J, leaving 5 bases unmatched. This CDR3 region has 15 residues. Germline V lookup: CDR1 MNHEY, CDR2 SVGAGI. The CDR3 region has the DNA TGTGCCAGCAGTTACAACTCAGGGGGAAACACTGAAGCTTTCTTT. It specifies CASSYNSGGNTEAFF.

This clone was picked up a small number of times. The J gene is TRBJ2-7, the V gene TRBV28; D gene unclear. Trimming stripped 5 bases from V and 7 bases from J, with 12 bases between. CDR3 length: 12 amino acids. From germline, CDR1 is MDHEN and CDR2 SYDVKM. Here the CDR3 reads CASSRRLLEQYF. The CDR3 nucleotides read TGTGCCAGCAGTCGCAGACTTTTAGAGCAGTACTTC.

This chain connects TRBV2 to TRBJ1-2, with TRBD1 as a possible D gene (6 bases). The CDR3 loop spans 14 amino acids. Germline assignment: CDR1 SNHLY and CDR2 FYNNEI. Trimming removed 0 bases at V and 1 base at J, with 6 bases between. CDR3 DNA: TGTGCCAGCAGTGAAGCGGACAGTAACTATGGCTACACCTTC. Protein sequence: CASSEADSNYGYTF.

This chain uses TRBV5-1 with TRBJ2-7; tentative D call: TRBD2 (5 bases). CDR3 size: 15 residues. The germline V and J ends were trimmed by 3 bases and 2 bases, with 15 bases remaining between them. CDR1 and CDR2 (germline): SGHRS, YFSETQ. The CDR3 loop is CASSSPADGTYEQYF. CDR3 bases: TGCGCCAGCAGCTCCCCTGCGGACGGGACCTACGAGCAGTACTTC.

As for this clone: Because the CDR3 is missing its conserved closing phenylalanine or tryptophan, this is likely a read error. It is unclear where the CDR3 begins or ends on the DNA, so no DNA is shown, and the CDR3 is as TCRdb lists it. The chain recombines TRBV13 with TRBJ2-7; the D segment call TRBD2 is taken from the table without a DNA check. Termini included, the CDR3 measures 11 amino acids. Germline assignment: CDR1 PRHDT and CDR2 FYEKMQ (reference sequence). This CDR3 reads CASSLGRDYLL.

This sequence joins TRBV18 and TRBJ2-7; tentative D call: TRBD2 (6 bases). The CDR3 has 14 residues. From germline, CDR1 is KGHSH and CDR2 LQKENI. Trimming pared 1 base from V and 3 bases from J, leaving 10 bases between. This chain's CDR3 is CASSPLEGFYEQYF. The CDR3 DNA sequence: TGTGCCAGCTCACCACTGGAGGGGTTCTACGAGCAGTACTTC.

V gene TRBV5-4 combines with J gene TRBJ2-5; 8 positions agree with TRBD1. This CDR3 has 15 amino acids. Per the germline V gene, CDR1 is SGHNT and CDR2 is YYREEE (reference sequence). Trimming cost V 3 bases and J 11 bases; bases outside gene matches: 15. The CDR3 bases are TGTGCCAGCAGCTCCGGACAGGGTAGCTCGGGGGAGCAGTACTTC. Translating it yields CASSSGQGSSGEQYF.

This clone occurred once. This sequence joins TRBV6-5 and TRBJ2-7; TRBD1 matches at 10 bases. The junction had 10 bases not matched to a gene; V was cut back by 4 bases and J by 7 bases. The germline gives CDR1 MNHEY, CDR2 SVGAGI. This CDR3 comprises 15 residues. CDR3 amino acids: CASSFGQGGVGEQYF. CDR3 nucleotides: TGTGCCAGCAGTTTTGGACAGGGGGGGGTAGGGGAGCAGTACTTC.